This TCR beta chain was sequenced during a study of shared clonotypes between healthy human individuals. Broader study findings: A reduction in generation probabilities was seen for non-shared clonotypes relative to those shared by all four donors.

V was clipped by 3 bases and J by 7 bases, with 13 bases between them. The CDR3 is 14 residues long. Per the germline V gene, CDR1 is ENHRY and CDR2 is SYGVKD. This clone is a singleton in its sample. The antigen is undetermined. Clones were read by immunoSEQ multiplex PCR, and TCRdb kept only the in-frame ones, dropping some. The sample yields approximately 1,500,000 clones, 95% to 97% seen once. The sequencing input was naive CD4+ T cells sorted from blood. Subset given: CD45RA+ positively selected. The TCR originated in a young man in good health. The chain recombines TRBV10-3 with TRBJ1-5; D call uncertain. The CDR3 protein is CAISDLGNGQPQHF. The CDR3, as DNA: TGTGCCATCAGTGATCTAGGTAACGGCCAGCCCCAGCATTTT.